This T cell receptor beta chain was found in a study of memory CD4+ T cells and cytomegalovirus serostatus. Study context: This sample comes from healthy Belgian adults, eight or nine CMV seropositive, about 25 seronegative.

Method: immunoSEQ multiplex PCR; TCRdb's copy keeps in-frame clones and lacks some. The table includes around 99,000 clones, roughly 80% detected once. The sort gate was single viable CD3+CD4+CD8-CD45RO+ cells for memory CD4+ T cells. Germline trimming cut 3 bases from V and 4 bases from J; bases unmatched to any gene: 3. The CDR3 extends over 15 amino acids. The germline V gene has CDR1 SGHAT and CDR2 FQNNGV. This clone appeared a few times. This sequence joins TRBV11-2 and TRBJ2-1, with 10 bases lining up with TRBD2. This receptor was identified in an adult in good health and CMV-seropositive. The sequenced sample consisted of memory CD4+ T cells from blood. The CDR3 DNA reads TGTGCCAGCAGCTTCGGACTAGCGGATTACAATGAGCAGTTCTTC. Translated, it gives CASSFGLADYNEQFF.